Included here is one T cell receptor (beta chain) sequence, with context. The target antigen is unknown. This sample is part of a study of vaccination and CD4 T cells after COVID-19. Looking at the study overall: Collection of post-COVID samples occurred a median roughly 110 days after diagnosis, spanning a range of 35 to 161. Overall study results and limits: The median number of SARS-CoV-2-reactive clonotypes increased from 21 to 38, a change that did not reach significance.

The CDR3 covers 14 residues. The V gene's germline CDR1 is MNHEY and CDR2 SVGEGT. Trimming took 6 bases from V and 3 from J, leaving 12 bases between them. Specified treatment: approximately nine-day PBMC culture with coronavirus spike peptide pools or control peptides (ViraFEST assay). The Oncomine TCR Beta short-read assay generated sequence data from the DNA of cultured CD4+ T cells. TCRdb processed the PCR reads anew with MiXCR; each CDR3 protein has one entry. Among about 6,600 distinct CDR3 sequences, around 20% were seen once, and the ten largest hold around 21%. This chain joins TRBV6-2 or TRBV6-3 and TRBJ2-1; D is uncertain. The receptor comes from a human donor who had recovered from COVID-19. The sequencing input was CD4+ T cells from blood, cultured in vitro. The CDR3 here is CASSSTVGYNEQFF. In DNA, the CDR3 is TGTGCCAGCAGCTCCACCGTGGGCTACAATGAGCAGTTCTTC.